This entry lists 29 T cell receptor beta chains sequenced from one sample in a study of CD8+CD57+ T cells in acquired aplastic anemia. Profiles of TCR beta VDJ and CDR3 were generated from a genomic DNA template. TCRdb fed the reads into MiXCR, producing one record per CDR3 protein. The table records 110,000 or so distinct CDR3 sequences, around 53% of them present only once. The material sequenced was sorted CD4+, CD8+, or CD8+CD57+ T cells (not recorded which) from PBMCs. These receptors all stem from a human donor in good health, serving as a control.

The CDR3 DNA follows: TGTGCCACCAGCAGTCTGGGGACAGGGGGAAACACCATATATTTT. Amino acid sequence: CATSSLGTGGNTIYF. The chain has TRBV15 and TRBJ1-3; 9 bases fit TRBD1. Germline-derived CDR1 and CDR2 are LNHNV and YYDKDF (reference sequence). V lost 3 bases and J lost 4; bases outside the gene matches: 4. The CDR3 has 15 residues.

This chain connects TRBV7-6 to TRBJ1-2; possible D gene TRBD1, 6 bases. This CDR3 contains 12 residues. CDR1 is SGHVS and CDR2 is FNYEAQ in the germline V gene. Trimming removed 3 bases at V and 8 bases at J, with 10 bases between. The CDR3 region has the DNA TGTGCCAGCAGCTTGGACAGTGGAGGCTACACCTTC. This gives the protein CASSLDSGGYTF.

The chain couples TRBV10-3 to TRBJ2-3; 10 bases fit TRBD2. The CDR3 runs 13 residues. In germline, CDR1 is ENHRY, CDR2 SYGVKD. V was clipped by 7 bases and J by 4 bases; unmatched bases: 2. CDR3 sequence (DNA): TGTGCCATCACTAGCGGGGGATCAGATACGCAGTATTTT. This codes for CAITSGGSDTQYF.

The chain has TRBV29-1 and TRBJ1-1; no clear D. Between the trimmed V and J ends, which lost 8 bases and 1 base, there was a span of 14 bases. Germline V gene sequence: CDR1 SQVTM, CDR2 ANQGSEA. This CDR3 region has 13 residues. CDR3 in amino acids: CSSYGFSNTEAFF. CDR3 DNA: TGCAGCAGTTACGGTTTTTCGAACACTGAAGCTTTCTTT.

This clonotype is a singleton in its sample. The rearrangement links TRBV24-1 to TRBJ2-1; tentative D call: TRBD1 (6 bases). V lost 3 bases and J lost 8, with 10 bases in between. The CDR3 totals 13 residues. Per the germline V gene, CDR1 is KGHDR and CDR2 is SFDVKD. The CDR3 sequence: CATSDPPGDEQFF. The CDR3 DNA is TGTGCCACCAGTGATCCTCCAGGGGATGAGCAGTTCTTC.

This clonotype was detected a few times. Because it lacks the conserved phenylalanine or tryptophan at the end, this CDR3 is likely a read error. The genes are TRBV12-5 and TRBJ2-7; D call uncertain. The CDR3 spans 14 residues. V was clipped by 3 bases and J by 0 bases, with 9 bases between them. Germline CDR1 LGHNT, CDR2 FRNRAP. The CDR3 bases are TGTGCTAGTGGTTTAGGGCAGCTCTCCTACGAGCAGTACCTC. Amino acid sequence: CASGLGQLSYEQYL.

The chain joins TRBV7-6 to TRBJ2-5, with TRBD2 as a possible D gene (5 bases). There are 13 residues in the CDR3. Germline CDR1 and CDR2: SGHVS and FNYEAQ. V was cut by 6 bases and J by 3 bases, with 11 bases left in between. CDR3 sequence (DNA): TGTGCCAGCAGTGGAGGAGCGGAAGAGACCCAGTACTTC. Encoded protein: CASSGGAEETQYF.

This clonotype was detected only once. J is TRBJ2-5 and V is TRBV6-1; 7 bases agree with TRBD1. V trimming: 6 bases; J trimming: 2 bases; junction bases outside the gene matches: 6. Looked up from germline, CDR1 is MNHNS and CDR2 is SASEGT. This CDR3 comprises 14 residues. This chain's CDR3 is CASSPDRAQETQYF. DNA for the CDR3: TGTGCCAGCAGCCCTGACAGGGCTCAAGAGACCCAGTACTTC.

In this sample, this clonotype turned up many times. V is TRBV7-9 and J is TRBJ2-2; possibly TRBD1 for D (6 bases). The V gene lost 6 bases and the J gene lost 4 bases, with 15 bases spanning the gap. The germline CDR1 and CDR2 sequences are SEHNR and FQNEAQ (reference sequence). This CDR3 is built from 15 residues. This chain's CDR3 is CASRDRGGPTGELFF. CDR3 coding DNA: TGTGCCAGCAGGGACAGAGGGGGACCCACCGGGGAGCTGTTTTTT.

The V gene is TRBV4-2, the J gene TRBJ2-1; the match to TRBD2 covers 8 bases. The CDR3 length is 15 residues. Germline loops: CDR1 LGHNA, CDR2 YNFKEQ. J gave up 6 bases and V 4 bases, and 8 bases lay outside the gene matches. DNA for the CDR3: TGTGCCAGCAGCCCCCGACCCCTAGCGGGCAATGAGCAGTTCTTC. It codes for CASSPRPLAGNEQFF.

V gene TRBV7-9 combines with J gene TRBJ1-2, with 9 bases aligning to TRBD1. This CDR3 has 15 amino acids. CDR1 and CDR2 from the germline V gene are SEHNR and FQNEAQ (reference sequence). The V segment lost 4 bases and the J segment 1 base; nucleotides outside the gene matches: 4. The chain's CDR3 is CASSSRQGDNYGYTF. The CDR3 DNA is TGTGCCAGCAGCTCCCGACAGGGGGATAACTATGGCTACACCTTC.

The V gene is TRBV4-2, the J gene TRBJ2-7, with D perhaps matching TRBD1 (6 bases). The V gene's germline CDR1 is LGHNA and CDR2 YNFKEQ. V lost 1 base, J lost 2 bases, and 12 bases lay in between. There are 15 residues in the CDR3. CDR3 DNA sequence: TGTGCCAGCAGCCAAGGACAGGAATTACCCTACGAGCAGTACTTC. Residues: CASSQGQELPYEQYF.

Here the CDR3 reads CSARKPVDYGYTF. In DNA form, the CDR3 reads TGCAGTGCTAGGAAACCCGTGGACTATGGCTACACCTTC. This chain joins TRBV20-1 and TRBJ1-2; D is ambiguous. Trimming stripped 3 bases from V and 3 bases from J, with 11 bases between. This CDR3 has 13 residues. Germline V gene lookup returns CDR1 DFQATT and CDR2 SNEGSKA (reference sequence).

The chain links TRBV30 to TRBJ2-1, with D perhaps TRBD1 or TRBD2 (5 bases each). Germline CDR1 reads GTSNPN; CDR2 reads SVGIG (reference sequence). V shed 0 bases and J shed 7 bases, with 13 bases lying between them. This CDR3 is 14 amino acids long. The DNA for the CDR3 is TGTGCCTGGAGTGTACGGGACGGAATGAATGAGCAGTTCTTC. This gives the protein CAWSVRDGMNEQFF.

The chain carries TRBV7-9 and TRBJ1-4; the D is unclear. Trimming took off 5 bases at V and 6 bases at J, with 13 bases between the two ends. The V gene's germline CDR1 is SEHNR and CDR2 FQNEAQ (reference sequence). CDR3 length: 14 residues. The CDR3 reads CASSDVLSDEKLFF. CDR3 bases: TGTGCCAGCAGCGACGTCTTGTCAGATGAAAAACTGTTTTTT.

The chain employs TRBV19 and TRBJ2-7; D may be TRBD2 (6 bases). From germline, CDR1 is LNHDA and CDR2 SQIVND (reference sequence). The CDR3 totals 15 residues. V was clipped by 6 bases and J by 3 bases, with 18 bases between them. CDR3 protein: CASRPTGTAFYEQYF. CDR3 DNA sequence: TGTGCCAGTAGACCTACCGGGACTGCCTTCTACGAGCAGTACTTC. Full variable domain (rest looked up from reference TRBV19 and TRBJ2-7): DGGITQSPKYLFRKEGQNVTLSCEQNLNHDAMYWYRQDPGQGLRLIYYSQIVNDFQKGDIAEGYSVSREKKESFPLTVTSAQKNPTAFYLCASRPTGTAFYEQYFGPGTRLTVT.

This clonotype was recorded at least ten times. V is TRBV6-1 and J is TRBJ2-5; TRBD1 agrees at 11 bases. Germline CDR1 reads MNHNS; CDR2 reads SASEGT. CDR3 size: 14 residues. V gave up 8 bases and J gave up 5 bases; unmatched junction bases: 7. This CDR3 reads CASAGQGAGETQYF. CDR3 DNA sequence: TGTGCCAGCGCCGGACAGGGGGCAGGGGAGACCCAGTACTTC.

With regard to this clonotype: It may be a read error: a sequence one base away is much more abundant. The chain has TRBV7-2 and TRBJ1-1; D not resolved. The germline gives CDR1 SGHTA, CDR2 FQGNSA. The CDR3 has 12 residues. Trimming took 4 bases from V and 4 from J, leaving 7 bases between them. The CDR3 DNA reads as TGTGCCAGCAGCTCAACTAGCACTGAAGCTTTCTTT. Translated: CASSSTSTEAFF.

V gene TRBV2 combines with J gene TRBJ2-3; 9 nucleotides agree with TRBD2. CDR1 and CDR2 (germline): SNHLY, FYNNEI. V trimming: 7 bases; J trimming: 2 bases; junction bases outside the gene matches: 10. The CDR3 runs to 16 residues. The chain's CDR3 is CASNGGLAGTTDTQYF. As DNA, the CDR3 is TGTGCCAGCAATGGAGGCCTAGCGGGAACCACAGATACGCAGTATTTT.

This clonotype was detected many times. The chain combines TRBV13 with TRBJ1-1; D might be TRBD1 (5 bases). The V gene lost 2 bases and the J gene lost 4 bases, with 17 bases spanning the gap. This CDR3 is 16 amino acids long. Germline CDR1 reads PRHDT; CDR2 reads FYEKMQ (reference sequence). The CDR3 loop is CASSLRQGWGTTEAFF. The CDR3 DNA reads TGTGCCAGCAGCTTAAGACAAGGCTGGGGGACCACTGAAGCTTTCTTT.

The chain combines TRBV24-1 with TRBJ2-1; possible D gene TRBD2, 6 bases. V was pared by 3 bases and J by 6 bases, with 8 bases between. The length of the CDR3 is 13 residues. Per germline, CDR1 KGHDR and CDR2 SFDVKD. The CDR3 sequence is CATSDRLVNEQFF. CDR3 in DNA: TGTGCCACCAGTGATCGACTAGTCAATGAGCAGTTCTTC.

This clonotype showed up just a few times. CDR3 amino acids: CASSQAPMNTEAFF. CDR3 in DNA: TGTGCCAGCAGCCAAGCACCTATGAACACTGAAGCTTTCTTT. This sequence joins TRBV3-1 and TRBJ1-1; D gene unclear. Germline assignment: CDR1 LGHDT and CDR2 YNNKEL (reference sequence). This CDR3 spans 14 amino acids. Trimming took 1 base from V and 0 from J, leaving 6 bases between them.

V usage is TRBV20-1 and J usage is TRBJ1-2; perhaps TRBD1 as D (5 bases). The CDR3 length is 11 residues. Germline V gene sequence: CDR1 DFQATT, CDR2 SNEGSKA (reference sequence). V lost 7 bases and J 4 bases, leaving 10 bases between the germline ends. As DNA, the CDR3 is TGCAGTGTACAGGACCTCTATGGCTACACCTTC. It specifies CSVQDLYGYTF.

This clonotype was detected many times. V is TRBV25-1 and J is TRBJ2-4; tentatively, D is TRBD1 or TRBD2 (5 bases each). Germline V gene sequence: CDR1 MGHDK, CDR2 SYGVNS. The CDR3 is 14 amino acids. V was pared by 3 bases and J by 7 bases, with 13 bases between. The CDR3 DNA sequence: TGTGCCAGCAGTGACGCCGGGACGGTCAACATTCAGTACTTC. Translating it yields CASSDAGTVNIQYF.

This sequence joins TRBV5-5 and TRBJ1-1; 7 positions match TRBD1. The germline CDR1 and CDR2 sequences are SGHKS and YYEKEE (reference sequence). V was pared by 0 bases and J by 4 bases, with 6 bases of the junction left unmatched. The length of the CDR3 is 15 residues. Written as DNA, the CDR3 is TGTGCCAGCAGCTTGGGACAGGGTTCGATCACTGAAGCTTTCTTT. Translation gives CASSLGQGSITEAFF.

The chain links TRBV29-1 to TRBJ1-1; D is unresolved. The CDR3 is 13 residues long. Germline loops: CDR1 SQVTM, CDR2 ANQGSEA. Trimming left V 7 bases short and J 2 bases short, with 14 bases between. CDR3: CSASTPPNTEAFF. DNA of the CDR3: TGCAGCGCATCCACCCCACCCAACACTGAAGCTTTCTTT.

This rearrangement joins TRBV19 to TRBJ2-7, with 8 bases aligning to TRBD1. Germline assignment: CDR1 LNHDA and CDR2 SQIVND (reference sequence). The CDR3 totals 14 residues. V was clipped by 9 bases and J by 2 bases; unmatched bases: 9. The CDR3 sequence: CASTFARGPYEQYF. Written as DNA, the CDR3 is TGTGCCAGCACCTTCGCCAGGGGGCCCTACGAGCAGTACTTC.

This clonotype was seen at least ten times. A much larger clone differs by one base, so this may be a read error. The chain couples TRBV6-2 or TRBV6-3 to TRBJ2-3; D not certain. CDR3 length: 11 amino acids. V dropped 5 bases and J dropped 2 bases, with 2 bases sitting between them. Per germline, CDR1 MNHEY and CDR2 SVGEGT. The CDR3 region is CASSLTDTQYF. The DNA of the CDR3 is TGTGCCAGCAGTCTCACAGATACGCAGTATTTT.

This chain links TRBV9 with TRBJ2-7; D is possibly TRBD1 (6 bases). The CDR3 has 15 residues. CDR1 SGDLS and CDR2 YYNGEE come from the germline V gene. With 0 bases removed from V and 0 bases from J, the gap between germline ends came to 10 bases. In DNA form, the CDR3 reads TGTGCCAGCAGCGTAGGACAGGACGACTCCTACGAGCAGTACTTC. Translated: CASSVGQDDSYEQYF.